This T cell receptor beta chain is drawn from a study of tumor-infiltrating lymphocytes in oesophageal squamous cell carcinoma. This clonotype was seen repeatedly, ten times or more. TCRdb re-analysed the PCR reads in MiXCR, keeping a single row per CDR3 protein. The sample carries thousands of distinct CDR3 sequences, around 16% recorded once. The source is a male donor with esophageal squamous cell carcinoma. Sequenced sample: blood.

Here the CDR3 DNA reads TGTGCCAGCAGATCGACAGGGAACACTGAAGCTTTCTTT. Amino acids: CASRSTGNTEAFF. This chain connects TRBV25-1 to TRBJ1-1; perhaps TRBD1 as D (6 bases). Germline CDR1 and CDR2: MGHDK and SYGVNS. Trimming shortened V by 6 bases and J by 1 base, and 9 bases separated the two germline ends. The CDR3 is 13 residues long. The full variable domain, with the rest looked up from reference TRBV25-1 and TRBJ1-1, is EADIYQTPRYLVIGTGKKITLECSQTMGHDKMYWYQQDPGMELHLIHYSYGVNSTEKGDLSSESTVSRIRTEHFPLTLESARPSHTSQYLCASRSTGNTEAFFGQGTRLTVV.